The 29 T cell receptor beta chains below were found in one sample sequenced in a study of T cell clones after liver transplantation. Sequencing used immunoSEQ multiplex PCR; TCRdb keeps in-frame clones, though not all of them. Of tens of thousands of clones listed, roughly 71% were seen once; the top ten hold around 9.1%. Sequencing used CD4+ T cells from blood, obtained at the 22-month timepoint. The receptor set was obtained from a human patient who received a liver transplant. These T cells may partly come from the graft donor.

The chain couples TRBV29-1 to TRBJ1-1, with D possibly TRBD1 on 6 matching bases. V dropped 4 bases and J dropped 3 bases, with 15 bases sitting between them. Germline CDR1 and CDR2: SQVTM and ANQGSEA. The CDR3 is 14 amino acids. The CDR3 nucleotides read TGCAGCGTTGGGGTGGGGGCGAGGGACACTGAAGCTTTCTTT. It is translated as CSVGVGARDTEAFF.

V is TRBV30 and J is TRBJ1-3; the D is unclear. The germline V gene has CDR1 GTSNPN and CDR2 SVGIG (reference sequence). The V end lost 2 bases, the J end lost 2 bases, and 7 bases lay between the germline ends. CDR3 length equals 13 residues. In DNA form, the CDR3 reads TGTGCCTGGAGTCTAAAGACTGGAAACACCATATATTTT. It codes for CAWSLKTGNTIYF.

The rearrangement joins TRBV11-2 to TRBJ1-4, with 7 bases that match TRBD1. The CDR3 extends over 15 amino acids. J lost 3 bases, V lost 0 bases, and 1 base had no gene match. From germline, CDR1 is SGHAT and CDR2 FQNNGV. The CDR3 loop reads CASSLEGQPNEKLFF. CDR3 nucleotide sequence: TGTGCCAGCAGCTTAGAGGGACAGCCTAATGAAAAACTGTTTTTT.

CDR3 loop: CASSQESGGHTQYF. CDR3 coding DNA: TGTGCCAGCAGCCAAGAGAGTGGGGGACACACGCAGTATTTT. The V and J genes are TRBV14 and TRBJ2-3; D perhaps matches TRBD1 (6 bases). Germline V lookup: CDR1 SGHDN, CDR2 FVKESK. This CDR3 spans 14 amino acids. The V gene lost 0 bases and the J gene lost 9 bases, with 13 bases spanning the gap.

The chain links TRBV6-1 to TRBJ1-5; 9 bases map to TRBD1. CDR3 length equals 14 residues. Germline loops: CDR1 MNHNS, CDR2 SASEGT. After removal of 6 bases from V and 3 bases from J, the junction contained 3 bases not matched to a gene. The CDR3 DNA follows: TGTGCCAGCAGGACAGGGGGTCCCAATCAGCCCCAGCATTTT. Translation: CASRTGGPNQPQHF.

The CDR3 DNA follows: TGTGCCAGCTCACCACGCGGCACAGATACGCAGTATTTT. Translated, it gives CASSPRGTDTQYF. The chain recombines TRBV18 with TRBJ2-3; D not certain. CDR1 and CDR2 from the germline V gene are KGHSH and LQKENI. V lost 1 base and J lost 1, with 3 bases in between. This CDR3 has 13 amino acids.

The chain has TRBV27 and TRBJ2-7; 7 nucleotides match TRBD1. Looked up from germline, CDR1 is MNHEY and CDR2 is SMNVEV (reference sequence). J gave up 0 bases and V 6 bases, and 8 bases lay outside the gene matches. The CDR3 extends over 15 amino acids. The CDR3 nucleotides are TGTGCCAGCAGCTCCTCGGGACAGTACTCCTACGAGCAGTACTTC. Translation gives CASSSSGQYSYEQYF.

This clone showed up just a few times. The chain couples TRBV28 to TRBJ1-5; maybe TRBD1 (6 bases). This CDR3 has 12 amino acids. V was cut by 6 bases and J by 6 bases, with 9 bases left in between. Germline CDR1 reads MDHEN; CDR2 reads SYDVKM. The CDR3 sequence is CASRKTGQPQHF. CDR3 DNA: TGTGCCAGCAGGAAGACAGGTCAGCCCCAGCATTTT.

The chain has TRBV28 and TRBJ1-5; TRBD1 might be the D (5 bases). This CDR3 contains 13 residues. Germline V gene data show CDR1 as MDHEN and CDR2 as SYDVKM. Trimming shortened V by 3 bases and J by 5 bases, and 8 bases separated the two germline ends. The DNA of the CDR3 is TGTGCCAGCAGTTTGCCAGGGCATCAGCCCCAGCATTTT. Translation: CASSLPGHQPQHF.

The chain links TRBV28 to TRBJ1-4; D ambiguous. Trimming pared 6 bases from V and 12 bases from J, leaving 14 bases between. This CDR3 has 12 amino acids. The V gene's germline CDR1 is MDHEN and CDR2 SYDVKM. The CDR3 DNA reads TGTGCCAGCAGCCTCCTAAGGGAGCAACTGTTTTTT. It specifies CASSLLREQLFF.

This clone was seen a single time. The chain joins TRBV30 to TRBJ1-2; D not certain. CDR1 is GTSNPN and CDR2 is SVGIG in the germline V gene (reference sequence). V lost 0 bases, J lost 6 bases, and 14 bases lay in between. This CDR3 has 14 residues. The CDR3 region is CAWSVSQVSDGYTF. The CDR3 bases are TGTGCCTGGAGTGTAAGTCAGGTTAGCGATGGCTACACCTTC.

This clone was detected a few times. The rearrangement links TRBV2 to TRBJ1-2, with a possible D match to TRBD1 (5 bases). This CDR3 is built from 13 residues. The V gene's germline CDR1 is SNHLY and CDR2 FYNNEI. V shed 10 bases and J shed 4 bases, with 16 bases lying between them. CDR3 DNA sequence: TGTGCCACCGAACCGGGGCGAGGCTATGGCTACACCTTC. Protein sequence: CATEPGRGYGYTF.

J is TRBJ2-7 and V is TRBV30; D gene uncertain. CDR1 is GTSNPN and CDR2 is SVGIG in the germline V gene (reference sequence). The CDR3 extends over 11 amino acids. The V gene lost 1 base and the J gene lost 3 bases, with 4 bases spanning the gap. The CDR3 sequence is CAWSELYEQYF. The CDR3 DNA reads TGTGCCTGGAGTGAGCTCTACGAGCAGTACTTC.

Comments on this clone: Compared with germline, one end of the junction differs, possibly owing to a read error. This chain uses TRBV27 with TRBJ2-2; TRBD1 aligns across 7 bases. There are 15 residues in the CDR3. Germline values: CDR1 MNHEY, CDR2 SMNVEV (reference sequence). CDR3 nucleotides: TGTGCCAGCAACCAGGGGGATTCGAACACCGGGGAGCTGCTTTTT. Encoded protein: CASNQGDSNTGELLF.

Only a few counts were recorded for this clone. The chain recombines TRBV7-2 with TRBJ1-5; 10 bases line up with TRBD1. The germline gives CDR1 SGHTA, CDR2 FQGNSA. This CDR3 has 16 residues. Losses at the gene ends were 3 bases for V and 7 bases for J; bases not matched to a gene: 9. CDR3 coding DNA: TGTGCCAGCAGCTTGTCCGGGACAGGGGCTAGGCAGCCCCAGCATTTT. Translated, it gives CASSLSGTGARQPQHF. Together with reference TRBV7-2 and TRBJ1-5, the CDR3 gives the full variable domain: GAGVSQSPSNKVTEKGKDVELRCDPISGHTALYWYRQSLGQGLEFLIYFQGNSAPDKSGLPSDRFSAERTGGSVSTLTIQRTQQEDSAVYLCASSLSGTGARQPQHFGDGTRLSIL.

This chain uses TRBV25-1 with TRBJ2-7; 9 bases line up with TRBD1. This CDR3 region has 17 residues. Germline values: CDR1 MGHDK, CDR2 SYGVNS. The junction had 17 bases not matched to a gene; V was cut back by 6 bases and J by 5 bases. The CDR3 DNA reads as TGTGCCAGCAGCGGGAAACCGGGACAGGGTATCTTCCACGAGCAGTACTTC. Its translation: CASSGKPGQGIFHEQYF.

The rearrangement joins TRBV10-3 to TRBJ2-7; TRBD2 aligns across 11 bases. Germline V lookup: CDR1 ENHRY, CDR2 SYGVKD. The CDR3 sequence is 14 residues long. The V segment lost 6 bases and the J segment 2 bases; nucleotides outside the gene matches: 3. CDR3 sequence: CAIRGTSGAYEQYF. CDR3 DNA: TGTGCCATCAGAGGGACTAGCGGCGCCTACGAGCAGTACTTC.

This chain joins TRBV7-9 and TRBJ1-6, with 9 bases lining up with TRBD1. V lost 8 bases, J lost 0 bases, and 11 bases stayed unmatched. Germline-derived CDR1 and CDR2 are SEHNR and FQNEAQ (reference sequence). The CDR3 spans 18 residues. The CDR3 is CASGTRTGVSSYNSPLHF. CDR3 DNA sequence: TGTGCCAGCGGGACGAGGACAGGGGTCAGCTCCTATAATTCACCCCTCCACTTT.

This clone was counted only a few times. The DNA of the CDR3 is TGTGCCTGGAGTGCCCAAACTGAAGCTTTCTTT. This gives the protein CAWSAQTEAFF. The chain carries TRBV30 and TRBJ1-1, with no clear D. The germline V gene has CDR1 GTSNPN and CDR2 SVGIG (reference sequence). V was trimmed by 1 base and J by 5 bases, leaving 5 bases between them. CDR3 length: 11 amino acids. Combining the CDR3 with reference TRBV30 and TRBJ1-1 gives the whole variable domain SQTIHQWPATLVQPVGSPLSLECTVEGTSNPNLYWYRQAAGRGLQLLFYSVGIGQISSEVPQNLSASRPQDRQFILSSKKLLLSDSGFYLCAWSAQTEAFFGQGTRLTVV.

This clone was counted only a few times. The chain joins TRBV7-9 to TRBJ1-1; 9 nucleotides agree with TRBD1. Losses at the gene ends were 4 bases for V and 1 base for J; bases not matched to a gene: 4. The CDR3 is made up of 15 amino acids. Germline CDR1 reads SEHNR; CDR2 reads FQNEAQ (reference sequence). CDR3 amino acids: CASSSADRGNTEAFF. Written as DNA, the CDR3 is TGTGCCAGCAGCTCGGCGGACAGGGGGAACACTGAAGCTTTCTTT.

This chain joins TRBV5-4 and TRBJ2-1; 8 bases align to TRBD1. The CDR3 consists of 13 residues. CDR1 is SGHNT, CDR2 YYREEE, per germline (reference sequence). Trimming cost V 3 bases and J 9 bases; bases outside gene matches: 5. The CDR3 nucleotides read TGTGCCAGCAGCTACCAGGGGGCGGGTGAGCAGTTCTTC. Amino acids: CASSYQGAGEQFF.

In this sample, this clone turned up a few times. The CDR3 DNA reads TGTGCCAGCAGCTCCCCGACAGGTTTAATGTTTTTT. Translation: CASSSPTGLMFF. This chain links TRBV5-5 with TRBJ1-4; TRBD1 might be the D (6 bases). This CDR3 region has 12 residues. Trimming pared 3 bases from V and 15 bases from J, leaving 15 bases between. Germline values: CDR1 SGHKS, CDR2 YYEKEE (reference sequence).

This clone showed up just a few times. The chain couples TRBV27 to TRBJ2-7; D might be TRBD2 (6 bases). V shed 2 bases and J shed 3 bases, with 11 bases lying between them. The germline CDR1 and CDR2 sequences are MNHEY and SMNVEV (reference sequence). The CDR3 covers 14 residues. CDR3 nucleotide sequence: TGTGCCAGCAGTTTAACTAGCAAGATCTACGAGCAGTACTTC. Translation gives CASSLTSKIYEQYF.

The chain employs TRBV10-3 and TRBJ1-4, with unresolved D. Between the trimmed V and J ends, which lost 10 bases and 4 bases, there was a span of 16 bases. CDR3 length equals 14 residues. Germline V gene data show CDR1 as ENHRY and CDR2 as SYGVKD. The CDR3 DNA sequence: TGTGCCACCACCCCTACTGCCTTTAATGAAAAACTGTTTTTT. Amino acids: CATTPTAFNEKLFF.

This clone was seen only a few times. CDR3 nucleotide sequence: TGCAGCGTTGAGGTACAGCTAGGGAACACTGAAGCTTTCTTT. It encodes CSVEVQLGNTEAFF. The chain is built from TRBV29-1 and TRBJ1-1; no clear D. There are 14 residues in the CDR3. Germline CDR1 and CDR2: SQVTM and ANQGSEA. V lost 3 bases, J lost 1 base, and 12 bases lay in between.

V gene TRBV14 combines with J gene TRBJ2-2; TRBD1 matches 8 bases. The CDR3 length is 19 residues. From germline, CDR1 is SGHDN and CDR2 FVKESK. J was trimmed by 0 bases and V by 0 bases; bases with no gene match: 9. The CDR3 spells CASSQDFRTGNANTGELFF. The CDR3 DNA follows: TGTGCCAGCAGCCAAGATTTCCGGACAGGGAACGCGAACACCGGGGAGCTGTTTTTT.

The DNA of the CDR3 is TGTGCCATCACTAGGGACTCTCCGCCAGATACGCAGTATTTT. Its protein is CAITRDSPPDTQYF. The V call is TRBV10-3, the J call TRBJ2-3; a possible D gene is TRBD2 (6 bases). The germline CDR1 and CDR2 sequences are ENHRY and SYGVKD. The CDR3 is 14 amino acids. The V and J ends lost 7 bases and 4 bases respectively, with 15 bases between them.

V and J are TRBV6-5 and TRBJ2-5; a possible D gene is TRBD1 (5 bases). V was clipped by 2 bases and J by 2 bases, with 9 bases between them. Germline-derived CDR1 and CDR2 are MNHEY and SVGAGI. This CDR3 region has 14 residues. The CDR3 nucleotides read TGTGCCAGCAGTTACGACAGAGAACAAGAGACCCAGTACTTC. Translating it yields CASSYDREQETQYF.

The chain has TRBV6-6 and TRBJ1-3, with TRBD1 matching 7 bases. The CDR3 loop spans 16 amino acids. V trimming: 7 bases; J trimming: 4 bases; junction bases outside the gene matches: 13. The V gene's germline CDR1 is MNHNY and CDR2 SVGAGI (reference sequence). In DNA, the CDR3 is TGTGCCAGCACCGATTCTGGGACAGTCGGAGGAAACACCATATATTTT. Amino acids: CASTDSGTVGGNTIYF.